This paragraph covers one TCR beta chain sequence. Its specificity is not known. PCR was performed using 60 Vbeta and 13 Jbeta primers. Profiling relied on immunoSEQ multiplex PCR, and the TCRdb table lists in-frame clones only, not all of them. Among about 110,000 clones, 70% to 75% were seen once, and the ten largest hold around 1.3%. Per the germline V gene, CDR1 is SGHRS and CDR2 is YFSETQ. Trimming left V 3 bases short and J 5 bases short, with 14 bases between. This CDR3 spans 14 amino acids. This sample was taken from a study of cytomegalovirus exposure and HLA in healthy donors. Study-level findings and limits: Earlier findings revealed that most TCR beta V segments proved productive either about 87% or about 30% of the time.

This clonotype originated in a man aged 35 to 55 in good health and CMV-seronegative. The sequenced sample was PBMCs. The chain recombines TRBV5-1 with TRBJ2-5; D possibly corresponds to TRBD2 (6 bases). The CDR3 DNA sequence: TGCGCCAGCAGCTCGGACGGGGGTTTGGAGACCCAGTACTTC. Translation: CASSSDGGLETQYF.